This entry describes one TCR beta chain. Its specificity is unknown. This sample was taken from a study of cytomegalovirus exposure and HLA in healthy donors. Study-wide results and caveats: A later analysis linked a missense DCLRE1C variant to TCR beta V- and J-gene trimming. The study designated over 150 TCR beta chains cytomegalovirus-associated. Apparent HLA restriction characterized most CMV-associated TCR beta chains in a later analysis.

Both 60 Vbeta primers and 13 Jbeta primers went into the PCR. Measured with immunoSEQ multiplex PCR; TCRdb has only the in-frame clones, and not every one. The sample shows over 120,000 clones, roughly 80% of them seen only once. Trimming stripped 0 bases from V and 5 bases from J, with 12 bases between. Germline V gene data show CDR1 as LNHNV and CDR2 as YYDKDF (reference sequence). This CDR3 comprises 15 residues. The source is a female donor in good health and CMV-seronegative. The sequenced sample consisted of PBMCs. The chain couples TRBV15 to TRBJ2-3; perhaps TRBD2 as D (7 bases). CDR3: CATSRDWGGGDTQYF. The CDR3 coding sequence is TGTGCCACCAGCAGAGATTGGGGGGGCGGAGATACGCAGTATTTT.